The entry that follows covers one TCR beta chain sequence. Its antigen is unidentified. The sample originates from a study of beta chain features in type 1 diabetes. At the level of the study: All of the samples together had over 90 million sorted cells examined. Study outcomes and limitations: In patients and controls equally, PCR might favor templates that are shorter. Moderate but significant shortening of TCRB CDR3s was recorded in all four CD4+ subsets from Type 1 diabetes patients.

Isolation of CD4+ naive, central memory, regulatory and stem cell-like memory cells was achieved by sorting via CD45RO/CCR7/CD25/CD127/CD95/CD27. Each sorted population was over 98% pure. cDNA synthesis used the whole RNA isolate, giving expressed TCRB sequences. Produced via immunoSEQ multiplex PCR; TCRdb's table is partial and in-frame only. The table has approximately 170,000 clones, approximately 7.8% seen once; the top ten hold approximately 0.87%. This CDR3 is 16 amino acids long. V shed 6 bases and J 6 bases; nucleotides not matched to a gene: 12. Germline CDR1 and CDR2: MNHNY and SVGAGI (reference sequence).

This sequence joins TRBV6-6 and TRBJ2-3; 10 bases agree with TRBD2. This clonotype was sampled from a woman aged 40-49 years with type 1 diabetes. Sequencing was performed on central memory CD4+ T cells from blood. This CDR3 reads CASSPWKAGGGDTQYF. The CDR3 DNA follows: TGTGCCAGCAGCCCCTGGAAAGCGGGGGGGGGTGATACGCAGTATTTT.